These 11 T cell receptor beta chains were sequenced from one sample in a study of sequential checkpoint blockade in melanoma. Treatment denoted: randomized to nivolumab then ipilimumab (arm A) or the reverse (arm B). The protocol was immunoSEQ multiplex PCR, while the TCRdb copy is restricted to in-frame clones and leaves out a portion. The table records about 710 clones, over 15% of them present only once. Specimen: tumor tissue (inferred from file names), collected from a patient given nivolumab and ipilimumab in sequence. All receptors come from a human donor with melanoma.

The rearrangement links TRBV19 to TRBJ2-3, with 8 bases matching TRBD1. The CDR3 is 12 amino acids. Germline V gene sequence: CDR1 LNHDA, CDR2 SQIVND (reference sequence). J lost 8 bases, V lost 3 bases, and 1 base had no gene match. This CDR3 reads CASSIDRGTQYF. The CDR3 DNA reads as TGTGCCAGTAGTATCGACAGGGGTACGCAGTATTTT.

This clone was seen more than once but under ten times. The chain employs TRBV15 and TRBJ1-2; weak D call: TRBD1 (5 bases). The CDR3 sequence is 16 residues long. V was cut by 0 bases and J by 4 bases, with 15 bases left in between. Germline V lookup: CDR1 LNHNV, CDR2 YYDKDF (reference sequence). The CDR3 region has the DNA TGTGCCACCAGCAGAGATGGGACGGGCGACGGCTATGGCTACACCTTC. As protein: CATSRDGTGDGYGYTF.

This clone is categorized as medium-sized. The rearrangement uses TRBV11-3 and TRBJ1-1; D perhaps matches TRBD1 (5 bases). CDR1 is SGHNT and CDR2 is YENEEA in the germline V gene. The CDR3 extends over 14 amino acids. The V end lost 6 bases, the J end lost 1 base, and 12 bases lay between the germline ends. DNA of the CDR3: TGTGCCAGCAGTCCCTTAGGGGAGAACACTGAAGCTTTCTTT. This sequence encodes CASSPLGENTEAFF.

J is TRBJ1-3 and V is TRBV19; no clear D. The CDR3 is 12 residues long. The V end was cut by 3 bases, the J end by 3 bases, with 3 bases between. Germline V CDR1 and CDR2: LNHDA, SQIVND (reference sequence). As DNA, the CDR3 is TGTGCCAGTAGTATGGTTGGAAACACCATATATTTT. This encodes CASSMVGNTIYF.

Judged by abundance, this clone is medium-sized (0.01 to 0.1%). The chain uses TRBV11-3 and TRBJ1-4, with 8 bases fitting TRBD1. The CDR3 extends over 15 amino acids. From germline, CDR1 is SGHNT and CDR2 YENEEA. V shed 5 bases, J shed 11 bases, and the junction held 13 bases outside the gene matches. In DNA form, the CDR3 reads TGTGCCAGCAGCCTCTCGGACAGGGCTAGCGTTAAACTGTTTTTT. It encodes CASSLSDRASVKLFF.

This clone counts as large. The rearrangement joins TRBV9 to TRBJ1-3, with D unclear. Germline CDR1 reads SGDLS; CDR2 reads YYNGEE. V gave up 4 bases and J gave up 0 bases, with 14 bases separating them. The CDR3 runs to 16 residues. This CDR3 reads CASSLFDWGSGNTIYF. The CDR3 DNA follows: TGTGCCAGCAGCCTCTTCGACTGGGGCTCTGGAAACACCATATATTTT.

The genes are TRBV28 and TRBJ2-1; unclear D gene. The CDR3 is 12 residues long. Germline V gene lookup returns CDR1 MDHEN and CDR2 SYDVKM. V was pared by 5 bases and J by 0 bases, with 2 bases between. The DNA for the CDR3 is TGTGCCAGCAGTAACTCCTACAATGAGCAGTTCTTC. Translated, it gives CASSNSYNEQFF.

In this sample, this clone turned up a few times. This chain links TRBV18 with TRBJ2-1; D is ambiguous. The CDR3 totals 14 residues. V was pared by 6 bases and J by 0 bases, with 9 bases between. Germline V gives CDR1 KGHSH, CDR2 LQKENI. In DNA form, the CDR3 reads TGTGCCAGCTCCCGCGCGCGCTCCTACAATGAGCAGTTCTTC. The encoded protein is CASSRARSYNEQFF.

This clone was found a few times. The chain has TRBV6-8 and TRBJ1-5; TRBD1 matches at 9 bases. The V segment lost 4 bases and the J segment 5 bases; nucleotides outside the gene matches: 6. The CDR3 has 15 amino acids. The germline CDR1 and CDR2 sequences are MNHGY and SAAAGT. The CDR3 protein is CASSSRTGAYQPQHF. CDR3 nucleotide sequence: TGTGCCAGCAGTTCCCGGACAGGGGCGTATCAGCCCCAGCATTTT.

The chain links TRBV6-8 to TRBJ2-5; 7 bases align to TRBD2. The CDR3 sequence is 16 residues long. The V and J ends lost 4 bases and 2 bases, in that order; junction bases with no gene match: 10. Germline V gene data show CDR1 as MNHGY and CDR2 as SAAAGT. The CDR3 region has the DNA TGTGCCAGCAGTTCTAGCTTTCGGGGGGATCAAGAGACCCAGTACTTC. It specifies CASSSSFRGDQETQYF.

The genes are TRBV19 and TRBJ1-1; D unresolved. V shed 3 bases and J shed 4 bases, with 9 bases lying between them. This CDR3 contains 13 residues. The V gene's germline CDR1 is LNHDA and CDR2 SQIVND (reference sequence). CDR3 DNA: TGTGCCAGTAGTATCGGAACCGGCACTGAAGCTTTCTTT. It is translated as CASSIGTGTEAFF.